These T cell receptor beta chains were read from a single sample in a study of vaccination effects on CD4 cells after COVID-19. The antigens these receptors bind are not known. Assay used: immunoSEQ multiplex PCR; TCRdb lists only in-frame clones, some missing. Here the sample spans roughly 24,000 clones, around 74% being singletons. Sequenced material: CD4+ T cells from PBMCs cultured with HCoV-NL63 spike peptides, taken after COVID-19 vaccination. All receptors come from a human donor who received a COVID-19 vaccine. Each CDR3 is given with its conserved first and last residue. D genes are given only for firm matches. Not all rows give a size; the values are once, few, many and, for expanded clones, a class.

J: TRBJ2-2
D: -
size: -
V: TRBV25-1
CDR3: CASRALGAGGELFF
DNA: TGTGCCAGCAGGGCTCTTGGGGCAGGCGGGGAGCTGTTTTTT

J: TRBJ1-1
D: -
size: -
V: TRBV6-5
CDR3: CASSYGQNTEAFF
DNA: TGTGCCAGCAGTTACGGGCAGAACACTGAAGCTTTCTTT

J: TRBJ2-5
D: -
size: -
V: TRBV7-3
CDR3: CASSTWTGETQYF
DNA: TGTGCCAGCAGCACCTGGACTGGGGAGACCCAGTACTTC

J: TRBJ1-1
D: -
size: -
V: TRBV2
CDR3: CASSDVRDTEAFF
DNA: TGTGCCAGCAGTGACGTAAGGGACACTGAAGCTTTCTTT

J: TRBJ1-1
D: -
size: -
V: TRBV9
CDR3: CASSVGPGSEAFF
DNA: TGTGCCAGCAGCGTAGGACCAGGCTCTGAAGCTTTCTTT

J: TRBJ1-5
D: -
size: -
V: TRBV3-1/TRBV3-2
CDR3: CASSQVGGDRNQPQHF
DNA: TGTGCCAGCAGCCAAGTGGGAGGGGACCGCAATCAGCCCCAGCATTTT

J: TRBJ2-2
D: -
size: -
V: TRBV28
CDR3: CASRVQRNTGELFF
DNA: TGTGCCAGCAGGGTTCAGCGGAACACCGGGGAGCTGTTTTTT

J: TRBJ2-4
D: -
size: -
V: TRBV3-1/TRBV3-2
CDR3: CASSHGTTKNIQYF
DNA: TGTGCCAGCAGCCACGGGACCACCAAAAACATTCAGTACTTC

J: TRBJ2-1
D: TRBD2
size: large
V: TRBV11-2
CDR3: CASRPALAGAYNEQFF
DNA: TGTGCCAGCAGGCCAGCCCTAGCGGGGGCTTACAATGAGCAGTTCTTC

J: TRBJ2-1
D: -
size: -
V: TRBV3-1/TRBV3-2
CDR3: CASSQEPWNEQFF
DNA: TGTGCCAGCAGCCAAGAGCCGTGGAATGAGCAGTTCTTC

J: TRBJ2-7
D: -
size: once
V: TRBV4-3
CDR3: CASSQDSWGRYEQYF
DNA: TGCGCCAGCAGCCAAGATAGCTGGGGGAGGTACGAGCAGTACTTC

J: TRBJ2-1
D: -
size: -
V: TRBV28
CDR3: CASSLSSYSYNEQFF
DNA: TGTGCCAGCAGCCTAAGTAGCTACTCCTACAATGAGCAGTTCTTC

J: TRBJ2-1
D: -
size: -
V: TRBV7-6
CDR3: CASSLRINSYNEQFF
DNA: TGTGCCAGCAGCCTCCGTATTAACTCCTACAATGAGCAGTTCTTC

J: TRBJ2-2
D: -
size: -
V: TRBV7-3
CDR3: CASSPYVRGTGELFF
DNA: TGTGCCAGCAGCCCTTACGTCAGGGGAACCGGGGAGCTGTTTTTT

J: TRBJ2-7
D: TRBD2
size: -
V: TRBV12-3/TRBV12-4
CDR3: CASSRDYLGQYF
DNA: TGTGCCAGCAGTAGGGACTACCTAGGGCAGTACTTC

J: TRBJ2-7
D: TRBD2
size: -
V: TRBV6-6
CDR3: CASTYPAAGGYYEQYF
DNA: TGTGCCAGCACCTACCCTGCGGCCGGGGGGTACTACGAGCAGTACTTC

J: TRBJ2-1
D: TRBD2
size: once
V: TRBV5-1
CDR3: CASSYGAGDQREQFF
DNA: TGCGCCAGCAGCTACGGCGCGGGAGATCAGAGGGAGCAGTTCTTC

J: TRBJ1-1
D: -
size: -
V: TRBV3-1/TRBV3-2
CDR3: CASSQGLVNTEAFF
DNA: TGTGCCAGCAGCCAAGGACTAGTGAACACTGAAGCTTTCTTT

J: TRBJ1-1
D: -
size: -
V: TRBV6-2/TRBV6-3
CDR3: CASSYSSGVTEAFF
DNA: TGTGCCAGCAGTTACTCGTCAGGGGTCACTGAAGCTTTCTTT

J: TRBJ1-4
D: -
size: few
V: TRBV9
CDR3: CASSVEVGRSEKLFF
DNA: TGTGCCAGCAGCGTAGAAGTAGGGCGAAGCGAAAAACTGTTTTTT

J: TRBJ1-1
D: TRBD1
size: few
V: TRBV7-6
CDR3: CASSPRQGDTEAFF
DNA: TGTGCCAGCAGCCCCCGACAGGGAGACACTGAAGCTTTCTTT

J: TRBJ1-1
D: -
size: -
V: TRBV18
CDR3: CASSPLSGQGMNTEAFF
DNA: TGTGCCAGCTCACCACTCTCGGGGCAGGGGATGAACACTGAAGCTTTCTTT

J: TRBJ1-2
D: -
size: once
V: TRBV30
CDR3: CAWSPSWLTPNYGYTF
DNA: TGTGCCTGGAGCCCCAGCTGGCTCACCCCTAACTATGGCTACACCTTC

J: TRBJ1-6
D: -
size: once
V: TRBV6-6
CDR3: CASTPYVESPLHF
DNA: TGTGCCAGCACTCCTTACGTGGAGTCACCCCTCCACTTT

J: TRBJ2-2
D: -
size: -
V: TRBV29-1
CDR3: CSVEVLAAGELFF
DNA: TGCAGCGTTGAGGTACTGGCTGCCGGGGAGCTGTTTTTT

J: TRBJ1-5
D: -
size: -
V: TRBV11-2
CDR3: CASSLEPGPNQPQHF
DNA: TGTGCCAGCAGCTTAGAACCGGGGCCAAATCAGCCCCAGCATTTT

J: TRBJ2-7
D: -
size: -
V: TRBV12-3/TRBV12-4
CDR3: CASRGISYEQYF
DNA: TGTGCCAGCAGAGGGATCTCCTACGAGCAGTACTTC

J: TRBJ2-5
D: -
size: -
V: TRBV28
CDR3: CASSLVQETQYF
DNA: TGTGCCAGCAGTTTGGTCCAAGAGACCCAGTACTTC

J: TRBJ1-2
D: -
size: -
V: TRBV28
CDR3: CASSPGHRDYGYTF
DNA: TGTGCCAGCAGCCCCGGCCACAGGGACTATGGCTACACCTTC

J: TRBJ1-2
D: TRBD1
size: -
V: TRBV7-2
CDR3: CASSFQRSGGRPKIYGYTF
DNA: TGTGCCAGCAGCTTCCAGCGGTCAGGGGGAAGACCGAAGATCTATGGCTACACCTTC

J: TRBJ2-5
D: TRBD2
size: -
V: TRBV30
CDR3: CARGGSGLAGPETQYF
DNA: TGTGCGCGGGGAGGTTCCGGACTAGCGGGTCCAGAGACCCAGTACTTC

J: TRBJ2-7
D: -
size: -
V: TRBV18
CDR3: CASSPGGGSSYEQYF
DNA: TGTGCCAGCTCACCGGGGGGCGGGAGTTCCTACGAGCAGTACTTC

J: TRBJ1-1
D: -
size: once
V: TRBV12-3/TRBV12-4
CDR3: CASSFGMNTEAFF
DNA: TGTGCCAGCAGTTTTGGCATGAACACTGAAGCTTTCTTT

J: TRBJ2-3
D: TRBD2
size: -
V: TRBV5-1
CDR3: CASSLDSVAGGVNTQYF
DNA: TGCGCCAGCAGCTTGGATTCGGTAGCGGGGGGGGTAAATACGCAGTATTTT

J: TRBJ2-1
D: TRBD1
size: -
V: TRBV4-3
CDR3: CASSQSGQVVDEQFF
DNA: TGCGCCAGCAGCCAATCAGGACAGGTAGTGGATGAGCAGTTCTTC

J: TRBJ2-1
D: -
size: once
V: TRBV5-4
CDR3: CASSFGGSSYNEQFF
DNA: TGTGCCAGCAGCTTTGGGGGAAGCTCCTACAATGAGCAGTTCTTC

J: TRBJ1-4
D: -
size: -
V: TRBV11-2
CDR3: CASSFRDLNEKLFF
DNA: TGTGCCAGCAGCTTCCGGGACCTTAATGAAAAACTGTTTTTT

J: TRBJ1-3
D: TRBD1
size: -
V: TRBV6-5
CDR3: CASSYGTGAGNTIYF
DNA: TGTGCCAGCAGTTACGGGACAGGGGCCGGAAACACCATATATTTT

J: TRBJ2-7
D: TRBD2
size: -
V: TRBV5-6
CDR3: CASSSSSGPYEQYF
DNA: TGTGCCAGCAGCTCATCTAGCGGTCCCTACGAGCAGTACTTC

J: TRBJ2-7
D: -
size: few
V: TRBV6-2/TRBV6-3
CDR3: CASSWDYEQYF
DNA: TGTGCCAGCAGTTGGGACTACGAGCAGTACTTC

J: TRBJ1-2
D: -
size: once
V: TRBV3-1/TRBV3-2
CDR3: CASSQDLRGTDYGYTF
DNA: TGTGCCAGCAGCCAAGATCTGAGGGGGACGGACTATGGCTACACCTTC

J: TRBJ2-6
D: -
size: once
V: TRBV5-1
CDR3: CASSLNGGGILSGANVLTF
DNA: TGCGCCAGCAGCTTGAATGGGGGCGGGATCCTCTCTGGGGCCAACGTCCTGACTTTC

J: TRBJ1-4
D: -
size: few
V: TRBV6-6
CDR3: CASSYFGDGSNEKLFF
DNA: TGTGCCAGCAGTTACTTTGGGGATGGGTCTAATGAAAAACTGTTTTTT

J: TRBJ1-2
D: -
size: -
V: TRBV6-5
CDR3: CASSYRQGSEYGYTF
DNA: TGTGCCAGCAGTTACCGGCAGGGGAGTGAATATGGCTACACCTTC

J: TRBJ2-5
D: -
size: once
V: TRBV12-3/TRBV12-4
CDR3: CASSFPSGTQYF
DNA: TGTGCCAGCAGTTTCCCCTCGGGAACCCAGTACTTC

J: TRBJ1-6
D: -
size: few
V: TRBV6-5
CDR3: CASSYYGRGDSPLHF
DNA: TGTGCCAGCAGTTACTACGGCAGGGGAGACTCACCCCTCCACTTT

J: TRBJ1-3
D: TRBD1
size: few
V: TRBV4-1
CDR3: CASSWGQGSGNTIYF
DNA: TGCGCCAGCAGCTGGGGACAGGGCTCTGGAAACACCATATATTTT

J: TRBJ1-5
D: -
size: -
V: TRBV12-3/TRBV12-4
CDR3: CASSSENQPQHF
DNA: TGTGCCAGCAGTTCGGAGAATCAGCCCCAGCATTTT